A selection of T cell receptor beta chains follows, all from one sample in a study of blood T cell repertoires in COVID-19. Some clones are missing from TCRdb's copy, which holds only in-frame ones; the method was immunoSEQ multiplex PCR. The repertoire holds 59,000 or so clones, with around four fifths as singletons. Material for sequencing was peripheral blood. Every receptor here comes from a woman between 50 and 59 years old with active or convalescent COVID-19. Both conserved end residues are part of each CDR3. A D gene is named only where the DNA matches it firmly. Size tells how often a clone was seen (once, few, many) or the class of an expanded clone, and some rows leave it out.

.	TRBJ1-1	.	TRBV28	CASSLGGITEAFF	TGTGCCAGCAGCCTGGGGGGGATCACTGAAGCTTTCTTT
.	TRBJ2-4	.	TRBV7-6	CASSASVFARIAKNIQYF	TGTGCCAGCAGCGCTAGCGTTTTCGCGAGGATAGCCAAAAACATTCAGTACTTC
TRBD2	TRBJ2-3	.	TRBV2	CASSASSGRKTDTQYF	TGTGCCAGCAGTGCGTCTAGCGGGAGAAAGACAGATACGCAGTATTTT
TRBD1	TRBJ2-7	few	TRBV7-2	CASSPRQGAGEQYF	TGTGCCAGCAGCCCGCGACAGGGGGCAGGGGAGCAGTACTTC
.	TRBJ2-5	.	TRBV7-2	CASSLVGGGWSETQYF	TGTGCCAGCAGCTTAGTTGGGGGAGGTTGGTCAGAGACCCAGTACTTC
TRBD1	TRBJ1-4	many	TRBV19	CASRDRRTTNEKLFF	TGTGCCAGCCGGGACAGGCGCACAACTAATGAAAAACTGTTTTTT
.	TRBJ2-5	.	TRBV2	CASSEGGTDQETQYF	TGTGCCAGCAGTGAAGGCGGGACAGATCAAGAGACCCAGTACTTC
TRBD1	TRBJ1-2	few	TRBV19	CATLPRGTGAFGYTF	TGTGCCACCCTACCTCGTGGGACAGGGGCATTTGGCTACACCTTC
.	TRBJ2-7	.	TRBV12-3/TRBV12-4	CASSLGSSYEQYF	TGTGCCAGCAGTTTAGGGAGCTCCTACGAGCAGTACTTC
.	TRBJ2-1	.	TRBV27	CASSLGLTHNEQFF	TGTGCCAGCAGCCTGGGACTTACTCACAATGAGCAGTTCTTC
.	TRBJ2-5	.	TRBV15	CATSRDVSLEETQYF	TGTGCCACCAGCAGAGATGTATCACTTGAAGAGACCCAGTACTTC
.	TRBJ2-7	.	TRBV5-5	CASSFATGEGRRPYEQYF	TGTGCCAGCAGTTTCGCGACAGGGGAGGGCCGCCGACCTTACGAGCAGTACTTC
TRBD1	TRBJ2-5	.	TRBV24-1	CATSDTDRGQETQYF	TGTGCCACCAGTGACACGGACAGGGGACAAGAGACCCAGTACTTC
.	TRBJ1-3	.	TRBV9	CASSPLGQGGNTIYF	TGTGCCAGCAGCCCTCTCGGGCAGGGTGGAAACACCATATATTTT
TRBD1	TRBJ2-5	.	TRBV10-3	CAISESWGQEKETQYF	TGTGCCATCAGTGAGTCTTGGGGACAGGAGAAAGAGACCCAGTACTTC
TRBD1	TRBJ1-2	.	TRBV19	CASQIRGGTGYGYTF	TGTGCCAGCCAGATTCGAGGGGGCACCGGCTATGGCTACACCTTC
.	TRBJ1-6	.	TRBV12-2	CASRPAGPEQLGTLHF	TGTGCAAGTCGCCCAGCAGGGCCAGAGCAATTAGGGACCCTCCACTTT
.	TRBJ2-2	few	TRBV5-1	CASSQVTVNTGELFF	TGCGCCAGCAGCCAAGTCACAGTGAACACCGGGGAGCTGTTTTTT
.	TRBJ2-5	.	TRBV5-1	CASSWAAGETQYF	TGCGCCAGCAGCTGGGCCGCAGGGGAGACCCAGTACTTC
TRBD1	TRBJ1-5	.	TRBV24-1	CATGPGTGVSNQPQHF	TGTGCCACCGGACCGGGGACAGGTGTTAGCAATCAGCCCCAGCATTTT
.	TRBJ1-2	.	TRBV5-4	CASSLSGSDYGYTF	TGTGCCAGCAGCTTAAGCGGCAGTGACTATGGCTACACCTTC
.	TRBJ2-3	.	TRBV13	CASSLRDNTDTQYF	TGTGCCAGCAGCTTACGGGATAACACAGATACGCAGTATTTT
.	TRBJ2-2	few	TRBV9	CASSVAGKGELFF	TGTGCCAGCAGCGTAGCGGGAAAGGGGGAGCTGTTTTTT
.	TRBJ2-7	.	TRBV24-1	CATSRPPAAYEQYF	TGTGCCACCAGTCGGCCCCCGGCGGCCTACGAGCAGTACTTC
.	TRBJ1-2	once	TRBV7-8	CASSSTENYGYTF	TGTGCCAGCAGCTCGACAGAGAACTATGGCTACACCTTC
.	TRBJ2-1	.	TRBV5-1	CASSERKQPRSYNEQFF	TGCGCCAGCAGCGAGCGGAAACAACCACGCTCCTACAATGAGCAGTTCTTC
TRBD1	TRBJ2-1	once	TRBV12-3/TRBV12-4	CASSFRVTGEQFF	TGTGCCAGCAGTTTTAGGGTGACAGGGGAGCAGTTCTTC
.	TRBJ2-1	.	TRBV7-8	CASSSTGSSSYNEQFF	TGTGCCAGCAGCTCTACAGGATCTAGCTCCTACAATGAGCAGTTCTTC
.	TRBJ1-6	.	TRBV4-2	CASSQDRGGTYNSPLHF	TGTGCCAGCAGCCAAGATAGGGGGGGAACCTATAATTCACCCCTCCACTTT
.	TRBJ2-3	.	TRBV6-5	CASSFGGPADTQYF	TGTGCCAGCAGTTTCGGGGGGCCGGCAGATACGCAGTATTTT
TRBD2	TRBJ2-3	.	TRBV11-1	CASSLTSGRRDTQYF	TGTGCCAGCAGCTTGACTAGCGGGAGGCGGGATACGCAGTATTTT
TRBD1	TRBJ2-2	.	TRBV19	CASSGRTGKDTGELFF	TGTGCCAGTAGTGGCCGGACAGGGAAGGACACCGGGGAGCTGTTTTTT
.	TRBJ2-1	.	TRBV5-1	CASSPQWTTYNEQFF	TGCGCCAGCAGCCCGCAGTGGACTACCTACAATGAGCAGTTCTTC
.	TRBJ2-1	once	TRBV5-4	CASSLVDGGNEQFF	TGTGCCAGCAGCTTAGTCGATGGAGGGAATGAGCAGTTCTTC
TRBD1	TRBJ1-3	.	TRBV6-1	CASSERGQVLGNTIYF	TGTGCCAGCAGTGAACGGGGACAGGTCCTGGGAAACACCATATATTTT
TRBD2	TRBJ2-2	.	TRBV7-2	CASSSLAGVSGELFF	TGTGCCAGCAGCTCACTAGCGGGAGTGAGCGGGGAGCTGTTTTTT
.	TRBJ2-2	.	TRBV4-2	CASSQDFRSFPGELFF	TGTGCCAGCAGCCAAGACTTCAGGTCCTTCCCCGGGGAGCTGTTTTTT
TRBD2	TRBJ2-3	.	TRBV9	CASSVAPRGGDTDTQYF	TGTGCCAGCAGCGTAGCTCCTCGGGGAGGGGACACAGATACGCAGTATTTT
.	TRBJ1-2	.	TRBV5-1	CASTAGLNYGYTF	TGCGCCAGCACGGCAGGGCTAAACTATGGCTACACCTTC
.	TRBJ1-4	.	TRBV5-1	CASSLDSTNEKLFF	TGCGCCAGCAGCTTGGACAGTACCAATGAAAAACTGTTTTTT
.	TRBJ2-1	.	TRBV3-1/TRBV3-2	CASSQARDWTYNEQFF	TGTGCCAGCAGCCAGGCCCGGGACTGGACCTACAATGAGCAGTTCTTC
.	TRBJ2-2	.	TRBV6-1	CASSENRPTNTGELFF	TGTGCCAGCAGTGAGAACAGGCCTACGAACACCGGGGAGCTGTTTTTT
.	TRBJ1-5	.	TRBV5-1	CASSPTMASNQPQHF	TGCGCCAGCAGCCCCACAATGGCTTCGAATCAGCCCCAGCATTTT
TRBD1	TRBJ1-2	.	TRBV5-6	CASSLVGHRGPNYGYTF	TGTGCCAGCAGCTTGGTCGGTCACAGGGGACCTAACTATGGCTACACCTTC
.	TRBJ2-7	medium-sized	TRBV6-2/TRBV6-3	CASSYFLDNSYEQYF	TGTGCCAGCAGTTACTTCTTGGACAATTCCTACGAGCAGTACTTC
TRBD1	TRBJ1-1	.	TRBV29-1	CSVEPDRVYAEAFF	TGCAGCGTTGAACCGGACAGGGTTTATGCGGAAGCTTTCTTT
TRBD1	TRBJ2-7	.	TRBV2	CASSVPGTGTF	TGTGCCAGCAGTGTTCCCGGGACAGGGACCTTC